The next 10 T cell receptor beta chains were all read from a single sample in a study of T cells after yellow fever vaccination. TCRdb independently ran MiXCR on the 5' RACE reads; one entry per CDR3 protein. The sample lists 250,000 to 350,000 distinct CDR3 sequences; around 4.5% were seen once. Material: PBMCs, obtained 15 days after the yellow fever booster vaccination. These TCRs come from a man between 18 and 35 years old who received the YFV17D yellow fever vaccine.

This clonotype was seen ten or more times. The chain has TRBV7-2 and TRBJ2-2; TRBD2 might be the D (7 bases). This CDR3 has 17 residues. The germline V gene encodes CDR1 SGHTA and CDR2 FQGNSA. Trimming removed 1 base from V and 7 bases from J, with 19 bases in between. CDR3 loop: CASSLVGGGAHLGELFF. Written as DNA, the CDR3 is TGTGCCAGCAGCTTAGTCGGAGGGGGGGCGCATCTCGGGGAGCTGTTTTTT.

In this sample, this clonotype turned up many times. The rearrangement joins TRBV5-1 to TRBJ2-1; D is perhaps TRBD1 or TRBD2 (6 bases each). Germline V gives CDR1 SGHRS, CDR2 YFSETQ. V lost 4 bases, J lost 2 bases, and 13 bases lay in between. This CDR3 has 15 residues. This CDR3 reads CASSLRGATYNEQFF. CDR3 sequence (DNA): TGCGCCAGCAGCCTTAGGGGGGCCACCTACAATGAGCAGTTCTTC. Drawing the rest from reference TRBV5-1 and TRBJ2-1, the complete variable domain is KAGVTQTPRYLIKTRGQQVTLSCSPISGHRSVSWYQQTPGQGLQFLFEYFSETQRNKGNFPGRFSGRQFSNSRSEMNVSTLELGDSALYLCASSLRGATYNEQFFGPGTRLTVL.

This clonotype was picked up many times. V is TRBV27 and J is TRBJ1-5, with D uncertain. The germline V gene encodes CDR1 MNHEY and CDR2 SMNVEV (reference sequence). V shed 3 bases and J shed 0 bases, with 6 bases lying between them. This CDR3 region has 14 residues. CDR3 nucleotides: TGTGCCAGCAGTTTCGCGTATAGCAATCAGCCCCAGCATTTT. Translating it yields CASSFAYSNQPQHF.

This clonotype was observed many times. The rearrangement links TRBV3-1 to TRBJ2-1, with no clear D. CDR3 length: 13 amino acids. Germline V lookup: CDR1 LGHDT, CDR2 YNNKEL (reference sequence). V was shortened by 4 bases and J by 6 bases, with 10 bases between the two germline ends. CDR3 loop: CASSRTSANEQFF. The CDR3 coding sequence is TGTGCCAGCAGCCGGACGTCCGCCAATGAGCAGTTCTTC.

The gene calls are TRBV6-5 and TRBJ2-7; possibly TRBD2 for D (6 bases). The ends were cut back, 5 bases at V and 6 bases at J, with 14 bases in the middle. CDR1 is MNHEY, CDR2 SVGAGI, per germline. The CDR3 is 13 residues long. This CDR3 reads CASSTRRDSEQYF. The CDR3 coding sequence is TGTGCCAGCAGTACGAGAAGGGACTCCGAGCAGTACTTC.

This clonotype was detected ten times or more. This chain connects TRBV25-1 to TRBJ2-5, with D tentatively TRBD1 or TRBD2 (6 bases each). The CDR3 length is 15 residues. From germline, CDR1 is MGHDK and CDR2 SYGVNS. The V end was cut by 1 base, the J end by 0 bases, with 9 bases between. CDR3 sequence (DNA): TGTGCCAGCAGTGAATCGAGGGGGGACCAAGAGACCCAGTACTTC. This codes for CASSESRGDQETQYF.

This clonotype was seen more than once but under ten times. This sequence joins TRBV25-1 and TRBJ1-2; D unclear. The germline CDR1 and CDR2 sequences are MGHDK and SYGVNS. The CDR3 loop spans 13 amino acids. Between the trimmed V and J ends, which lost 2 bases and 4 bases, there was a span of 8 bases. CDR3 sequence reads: CASSEIAGYGYTF. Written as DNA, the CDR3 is TGTGCCAGCAGTGAAATCGCGGGCTATGGCTACACCTTC.

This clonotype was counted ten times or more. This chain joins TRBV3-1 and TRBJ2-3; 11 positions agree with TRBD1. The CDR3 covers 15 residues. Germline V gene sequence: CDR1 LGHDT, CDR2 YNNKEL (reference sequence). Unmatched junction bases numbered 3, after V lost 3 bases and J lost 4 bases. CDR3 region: CASSQWTGGADTQYF. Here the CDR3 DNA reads TGTGCCAGCAGCCAGTGGACAGGGGGCGCAGATACGCAGTATTTT.

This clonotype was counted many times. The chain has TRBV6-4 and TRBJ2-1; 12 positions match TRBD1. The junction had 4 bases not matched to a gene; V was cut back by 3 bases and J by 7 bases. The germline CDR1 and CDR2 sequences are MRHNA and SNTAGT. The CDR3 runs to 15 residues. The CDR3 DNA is TGTGCCAGCAGTGAAGCGGGACAGGGGGCTAATGAGCAGTTCTTC. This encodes CASSEAGQGANEQFF.

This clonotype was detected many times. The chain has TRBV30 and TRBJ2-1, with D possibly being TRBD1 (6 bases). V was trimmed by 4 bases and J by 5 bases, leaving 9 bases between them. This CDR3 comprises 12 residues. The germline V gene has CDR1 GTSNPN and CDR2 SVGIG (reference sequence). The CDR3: CAWTGGDNEQFF. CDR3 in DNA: TGTGCCTGGACTGGGGGCGACAATGAGCAGTTCTTC.